This T cell receptor (beta chain) was sequenced during a study of T cell responses to AZD1222 COVID-19 vaccine. Study-level points and caveats: Regions left unmutated in variants are reportedly the target of nearly half of spike-specific TCRs. Just a handful of AZD1222 recipients tested seropositive at baseline. Most donors were white British, females outnumbered males, and clonal diversity was possibly underestimated. Sampling that yielded the repertoires occurred only after the peak T cell response.

The table lists this clone with a few counts. The antigen is not known. Measured with immunoSEQ multiplex PCR; TCRdb has only the in-frame clones, and not every one. Of roughly 76,000 clones in the sample, 86% are singletons; the top ten hold more than 2%. V shed 5 bases and J 5 bases; nucleotides not matched to a gene: 9. The CDR3 contains 15 residues. Germline V gene data show CDR1 as SGHDN and CDR2 as FVKESK. The gene calls are TRBV14 and TRBJ1-1, with 9 nucleotides matching TRBD1. The source is an adult in good health. The sample was peripheral blood, taken on day 0 of AZD1222 vaccination. As DNA, the CDR3 is TGTGCCAGCAGCGTACAGGGGGCGCAGTTAACTGAAGCTTTCTTT. It yields the protein CASSVQGAQLTEAFF. Looking up the rest from reference TRBV14 and TRBJ1-1 gives the full variable domain: EAGVTQFPSHSVIEKGQTVTLRCDPISGHDNLYWYRRVMGKEIKFLLHFVKESKQDESGMPNNRFLAERTGGTYSTLKVQPAELEDSGVYFCASSVQGAQLTEAFFGQGTRLTVV.